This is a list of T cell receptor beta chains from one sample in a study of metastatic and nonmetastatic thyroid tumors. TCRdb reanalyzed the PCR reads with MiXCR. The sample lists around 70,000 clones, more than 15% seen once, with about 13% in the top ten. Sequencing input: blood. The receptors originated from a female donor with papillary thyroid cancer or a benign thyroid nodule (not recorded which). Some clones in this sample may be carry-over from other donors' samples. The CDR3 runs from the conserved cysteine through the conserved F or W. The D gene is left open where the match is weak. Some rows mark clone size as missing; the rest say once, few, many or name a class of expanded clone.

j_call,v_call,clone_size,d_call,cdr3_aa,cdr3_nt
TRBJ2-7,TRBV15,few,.,CATSRDTHYEQYF,TGTGCCACCAGCAGAGATACCCACTACGAGCAGTACTTC
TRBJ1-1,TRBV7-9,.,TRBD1,CASSLEGGTAKAFF,TGTGCCAGCAGCTTAGAGGGGGGGACAGCAAAAGCTTTCTTT
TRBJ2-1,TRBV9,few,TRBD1,CASSDPGQASEQFF,TGTGCCAGCAGCGACCCGGGACAGGCTTCGGAGCAGTTCTTC
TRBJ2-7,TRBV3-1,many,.,CASSQGLNEQYF,TGTGCCAGCAGCCAGGGACTCAACGAGCAGTACTTC
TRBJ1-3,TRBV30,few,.,CAWSPGGSLFSGNTIYF,TGTGCCTGGAGTCCCGGCGGGAGTCTATTCTCTGGAAACACCATATATTTT
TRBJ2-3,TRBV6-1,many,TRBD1,CASSSGQGVTDTQYF,TGTGCCAGCAGTTCGGGACAGGGTGTTACAGATACGCAGTATTTT
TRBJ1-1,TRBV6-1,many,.,CASRNRGSNTEAFF,TGTGCCAGCAGAAACCGGGGGTCGAACACTGAAGCTTTCTTT
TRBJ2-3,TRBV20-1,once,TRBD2,CSAGLAQSSTDTQYF,TGCAGTGCTGGACTAGCGCAGTCTAGCACAGATACGCAGTATTTT
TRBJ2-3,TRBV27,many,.,CASSLSQGSPQYF,TGTGCCAGCAGTTTATCTCAGGGATCTCCGCAGTATTTT
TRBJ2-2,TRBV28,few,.,CASSLAEAHTGELFF,TGTGCCAGCAGTTTAGCGGAGGCCCACACCGGGGAGCTGTTTTTT
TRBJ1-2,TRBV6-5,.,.,CASSYSSSGYTF,TGTGCCAGCAGTTACTCGTCCTCTGGCTACACCTTC
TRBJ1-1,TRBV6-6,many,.,CASSYSGGMNTEAFF,TGTGCCAGCAGTTACTCGGGGGGGATGAACACTGAAGCTTTCTTT
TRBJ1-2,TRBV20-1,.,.,CSARDGGVDYGYTF,TGCAGTGCTAGAGATGGGGGGGTAGACTATGGCTACACCTTC
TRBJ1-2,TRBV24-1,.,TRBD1,CATSAGPRTGGTYGYTF,TGTGCCACCAGTGCCGGCCCGAGGACAGGGGGAACCTATGGCTACACCTTC
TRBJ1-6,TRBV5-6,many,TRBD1,CASSRDRGLSPLHF,TGTGCCAGCAGCCGGGACAGGGGGTTGTCACCCCTCCACTTT
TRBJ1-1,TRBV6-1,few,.,CASREGLAAFF,TGTGCCAGCAGGGAGGGTTTAGCAGCTTTCTTT
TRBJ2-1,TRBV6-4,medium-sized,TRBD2,CASSDSLAGYNEQFF,TGTGCCAGCAGTGACTCACTAGCGGGCTACAATGAGCAGTTCTTC
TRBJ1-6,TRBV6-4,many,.,CASSDSRASPLHF,TGTGCCAGCAGTGACTCCAGGGCTTCGCCCCTCCACTTT
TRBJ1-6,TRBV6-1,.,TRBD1,CAIRDRENSYNSPLHF,TGTGCCATCCGGGACAGGGAGAACTCCTATAATTCACCCCTCCACTTT
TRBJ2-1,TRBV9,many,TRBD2,CASSVEGTSGSLSYNEQFF,TGTGCCAGCAGCGTAGAAGGGACTAGCGGGAGTCTCTCCTACAATGAGCAGTTCTTC
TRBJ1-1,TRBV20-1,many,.,CSVKLNTEAFF,TGCAGTGTTAAGTTGAACACTGAAGCTTTCTTT
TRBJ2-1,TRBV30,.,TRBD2,CAWRLTSGGYNEQFF,TGTGCCTGGCGACTGACTAGCGGGGGATACAATGAGCAGTTCTTC
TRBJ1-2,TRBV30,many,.,CAWSVYRSNGYTF,TGTGCCTGGAGTGTATACCGTAGCAATGGCTACACCTTC
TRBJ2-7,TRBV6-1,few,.,CASSESKYEQYF,TGTGCCAGCAGTGAATCGAAGTACGAGCAGTACTTC